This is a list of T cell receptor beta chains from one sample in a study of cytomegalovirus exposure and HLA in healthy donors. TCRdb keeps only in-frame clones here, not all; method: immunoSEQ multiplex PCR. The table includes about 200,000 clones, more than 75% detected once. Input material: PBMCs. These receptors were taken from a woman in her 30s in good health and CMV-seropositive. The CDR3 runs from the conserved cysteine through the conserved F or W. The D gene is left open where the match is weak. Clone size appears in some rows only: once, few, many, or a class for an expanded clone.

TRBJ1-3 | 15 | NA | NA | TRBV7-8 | CASSFPNRKRNTIYF | TGTGCCAGCAGCTTTCCAAACAGGAAAAGAAACACCATATATTTT
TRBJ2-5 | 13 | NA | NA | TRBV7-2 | CASSSLLQETQYF | TGTGCCAGCAGCTCCCTCCTCCAAGAGACCCAGTACTTC
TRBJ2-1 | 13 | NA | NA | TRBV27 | CASSFRGDNEQFF | TGTGCCAGCAGTTTTCGCGGGGACAATGAGCAGTTCTTC
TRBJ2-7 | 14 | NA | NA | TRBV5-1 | CASSPSTSSYEQYF | TGCGCCAGCAGCCCATCGACTAGCTCCTACGAGCAGTACTTC
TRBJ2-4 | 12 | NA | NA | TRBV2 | CASTSGKNIQYF | TGTGCCAGCACTTCCGGGAAAAACATTCAGTACTTC
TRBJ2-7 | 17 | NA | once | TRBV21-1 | CASSSNPRTSGTYEQYF | TGTGCCAGCAGCTCCAACCCCCGGACTAGCGGTACCTACGAGCAGTACTTC
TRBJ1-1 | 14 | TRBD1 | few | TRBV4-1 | CASSPNEDRGHAFF | TGCGCCAGCAGCCCGAATGAGGACAGGGGGCATGCTTTCTTT
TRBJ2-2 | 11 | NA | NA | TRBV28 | CASRRRGELFF | TGTGCCAGCAGGCGGAGGGGGGAGCTGTTTTTT
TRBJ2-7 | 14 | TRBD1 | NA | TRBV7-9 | CASSFDRGASEQYF | TGTGCCAGCAGCTTCGACAGGGGAGCATCCGAGCAGTACTTC
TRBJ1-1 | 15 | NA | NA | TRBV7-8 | CASSPDRIMNTEAFF | TGTGCCAGCAGCCCCGACAGGATAATGAACACTGAAGCTTTCTTT
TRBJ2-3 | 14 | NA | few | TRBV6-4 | CASSETGPEDTQYF | TGTGCCAGCAGTGAGACGGGTCCGGAAGATACGCAGTATTTT
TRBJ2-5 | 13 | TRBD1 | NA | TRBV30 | CAWATGGEETQYF | TGTGCCTGGGCTACAGGGGGCGAAGAGACCCAGTACTTC
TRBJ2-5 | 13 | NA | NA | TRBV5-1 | CASSLGQQETQYF | TGCGCCAGCAGCTTGGGACAGCAAGAGACCCAGTACTTC
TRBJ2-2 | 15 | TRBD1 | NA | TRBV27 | CASRADRAVTRELFF | TGTGCCAGCAGAGCCGACAGGGCGGTAACACGGGAGCTGTTTTTT
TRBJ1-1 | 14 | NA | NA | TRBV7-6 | CASSLAGMNTEAFF | TGTGCCAGCAGCTTGGCAGGGATGAACACTGAAGCTTTCTTT
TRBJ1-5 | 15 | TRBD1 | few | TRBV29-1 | CSVKNTGAGNQPQHF | TGCAGCGTTAAAAACACAGGGGCGGGCAATCAGCCCCAGCATTTT
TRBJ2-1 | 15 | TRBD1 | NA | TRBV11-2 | CASSTFPGQGNEQFF | TGTGCCAGCAGTACATTTCCGGGACAGGGAAATGAGCAGTTCTTC
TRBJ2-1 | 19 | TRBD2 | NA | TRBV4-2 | CASSQPSGTSGRNDNEQFF | TGTGCCAGCAGCCAACCATCGGGAACTAGCGGGAGAAACGACAATGAGCAGTTCTTC
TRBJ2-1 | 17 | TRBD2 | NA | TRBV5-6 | CASSLLAGDRSYNEQFF | TGTGCCAGCAGCCTACTAGCGGGGGACCGGTCCTACAATGAGCAGTTCTTC
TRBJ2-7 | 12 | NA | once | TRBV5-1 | CASSWQPGEQYF | TGCGCCAGCAGCTGGCAACCGGGCGAGCAGTACTTC
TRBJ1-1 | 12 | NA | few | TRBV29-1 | CSVGQEVSEAFF | TGCAGCGTTGGTCAGGAAGTATCTGAAGCTTTCTTT
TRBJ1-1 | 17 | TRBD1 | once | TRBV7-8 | CASSLMGQGEMNTEAFF | TGTGCCAGCAGCTTAATGGGACAGGGCGAAATGAACACTGAAGCTTTCTTT
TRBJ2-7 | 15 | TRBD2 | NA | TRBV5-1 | CASSLTSGRPYEQYF | TGCGCCAGCAGCTTGACTAGCGGGAGGCCCTACGAGCAGTACTTC
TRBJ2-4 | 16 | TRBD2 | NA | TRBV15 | CATSRGGTIAKNIQYF | TGTGCCACCAGTCGGGGGGGGACCATAGCCAAAAACATTCAGTACTTC
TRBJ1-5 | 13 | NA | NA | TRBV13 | CASSLGGEQPQHF | TGTGCCAGCAGCTTAGGCGGTGAGCAGCCCCAGCATTTT